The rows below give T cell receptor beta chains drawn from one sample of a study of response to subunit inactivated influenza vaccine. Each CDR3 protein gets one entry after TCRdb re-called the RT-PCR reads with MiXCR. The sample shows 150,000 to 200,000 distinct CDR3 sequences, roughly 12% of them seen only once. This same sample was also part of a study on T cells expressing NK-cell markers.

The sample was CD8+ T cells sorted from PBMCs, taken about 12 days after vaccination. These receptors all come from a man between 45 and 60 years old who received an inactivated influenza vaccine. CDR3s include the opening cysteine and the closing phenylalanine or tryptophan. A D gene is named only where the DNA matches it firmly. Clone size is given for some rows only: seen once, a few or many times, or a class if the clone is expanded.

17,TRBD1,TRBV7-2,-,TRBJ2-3,TGTGCCAGCAGCTATACACCGACAGGGATTTTCACAGATACGCAGTATTTT,CASSYTPTGIFTDTQYF
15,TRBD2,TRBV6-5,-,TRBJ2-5,TGTGCCAGCAGTTACTTTTCTAGCGGTCAAGAGACCCAGTACTTC,CASSYFSSGQETQYF
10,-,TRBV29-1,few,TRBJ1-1,TGCAGCGTTGCCAACACTGAAGCTTTCTTT,CSVANTEAFF
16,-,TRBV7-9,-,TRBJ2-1,TGTGCCAGCAGCTCGAACAGGTTGAGCTCCTACAATGAGCAGTTCTTC,CASSSNRLSSYNEQFF
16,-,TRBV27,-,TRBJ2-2,TGTGCCAGCAGTTTTGGCACGGGGAAATACACCGGGGAGCTGTTTTTT,CASSFGTGKYTGELFF
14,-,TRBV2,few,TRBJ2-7,TGTGCCAGCAGTATCAGTAACGAGGGCTACGAGCAGTACTTC,CASSISNEGYEQYF
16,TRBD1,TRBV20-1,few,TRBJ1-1,TGCAGTGCTAGAGCCCCGGTGACAGGGTATGCCACTGAAGCTTTCTTT,CSARAPVTGYATEAFF
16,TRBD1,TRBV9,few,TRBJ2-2,TGTGCCAGCAGCATTTCCGGGACAGCGAACACCGGGGAGCTGTTTTTT,CASSISGTANTGELFF
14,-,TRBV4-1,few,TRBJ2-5,TGCGCCAGCAGCCAAGATCGAGCAGAAGAGACCCAGTACTTC,CASSQDRAEETQYF
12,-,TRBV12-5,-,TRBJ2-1,TGTGCTAGTGGTTTGGTAAACAGTGAGCAGTTCTTC,CASGLVNSEQFF
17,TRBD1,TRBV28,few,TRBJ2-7,TGTGCCAGCAGTGACCCACTAGGGACAGGGGGCTCCTACGAGCAGTACTTC,CASSDPLGTGGSYEQYF
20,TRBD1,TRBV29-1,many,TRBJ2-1,TGCAGCGTTGAAGGAGGGGGGGACAGGGTTGACCCATACTATGACAATGAGCAGTTCTTC,CSVEGGGDRVDPYYDNEQFF
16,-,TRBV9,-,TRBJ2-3,TGTGCCAGCAGCGTAGGAGGGGGGGATAGTACAGATACGCAGTATTTT,CASSVGGGDSTDTQYF
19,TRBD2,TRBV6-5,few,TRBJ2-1,TGTGCCAGCAGTTACGTTTTAGCGGGAGGGCCTAGCTCCTACAATGAGCAGTTCTTC,CASSYVLAGGPSSYNEQFF
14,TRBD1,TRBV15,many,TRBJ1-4,TGTGCCACCAGCAGCCCGACAGGGTCTCTGGAACTGTTTTTT,CATSSPTGSLELFF
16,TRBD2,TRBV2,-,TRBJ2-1,TGTGCCAGCAGCAGCCCCCTAGCGGGGCGGCCTCGTGAGCAGTTCTTC,CASSSPLAGRPREQFF
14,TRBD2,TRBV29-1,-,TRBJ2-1,TGCAGCGTGAGACTAGCGGGAGTATACAATGAGCAGTTGTTC,CSVRLAGVYNEQLF
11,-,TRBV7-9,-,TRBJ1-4,TGTGCCAGCAGCCAAGCAGTAGAACTGTTTTTT,CASSQAVELFF
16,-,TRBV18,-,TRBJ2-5,TGTGCCAGCTCACCGACGAAGGGGGAGTTTGCCGGGACCCAGTACTTC,CASSPTKGEFAGTQYF
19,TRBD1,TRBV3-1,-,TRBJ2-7,TGTGCCAGCAGCCAAGACCCCCGGGACAGGGGCCATGGGTCCTACGAGCAGTACTTC,CASSQDPRDRGHGSYEQYF
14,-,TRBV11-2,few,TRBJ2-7,TGTGCCAGCAGCTTAGATCCGGGAGCCTACGAGCAGTACTTC,CASSLDPGAYEQYF
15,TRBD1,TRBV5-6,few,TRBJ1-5,TGTGCCAGCAGCTTGGAAGGGACAGTTAATCAGCCCCAGCATTTT,CASSLEGTVNQPQHF
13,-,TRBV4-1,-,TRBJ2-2,TGCGCCAGCAGTCCCGGGCGAACCGGGGAGCTGTTTTTT,CASSPGRTGELFF
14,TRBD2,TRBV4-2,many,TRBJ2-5,TGTGCCAGCAGCCCGACTAGCGCTCAAGAGACCCAGTACTTC,CASSPTSAQETQYF
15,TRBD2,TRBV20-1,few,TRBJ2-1,TGCAGTGCTAGAGAGGTAGCGGGTAGATACAATGAGCAGTTCTTC,CSAREVAGRYNEQFF
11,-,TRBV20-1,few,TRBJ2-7,TGCAGTGCTAGAGATATTTCGGAGCAGTACTTC,CSARDISEQYF
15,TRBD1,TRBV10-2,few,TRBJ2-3,TGCGCCAGCACTGACCGGGACAGCCGCACAGATACGCAGTATTTT,CASTDRDSRTDTQYF
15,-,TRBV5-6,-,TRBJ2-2,TGTGCCAGCAGACCGAATCCGTCCCTAGCGGGGGAGCTGTTTTTT,CASRPNPSLAGELFF
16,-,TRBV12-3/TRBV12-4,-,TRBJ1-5,TGTGCCAGCAGTTTAATCTTTGGGCCGAACAATCAGCCCCAGCATTTT,CASSLIFGPNNQPQHF
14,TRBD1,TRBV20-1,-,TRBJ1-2,TGCAGTGCTAGAGGGGACAGGACTAACTATGGCTACACCTTC,CSARGDRTNYGYTF
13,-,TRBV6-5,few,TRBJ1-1,TGTGCCAGCAGTTACGGGCCGGTCGCTGAAGCTTTCTTT,CASSYGPVAEAFF
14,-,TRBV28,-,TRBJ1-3,TGTGCCAGCACCCCCTCGATCGGAGTAAACACCATATATTTT,CASTPSIGVNTIYF
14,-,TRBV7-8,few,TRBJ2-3,TGTGCCATCGTTCTTGTCGGTAGCACAGATACGCAGTATTTT,CAIVLVGSTDTQYF
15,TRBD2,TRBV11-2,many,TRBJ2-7,TGTGCCAGCAGCATAGGGGCTAGCGGGAGTGATGAGCAGTACTTC,CASSIGASGSDEQYF
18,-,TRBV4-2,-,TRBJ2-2,TGTGCCAGCAGCCCCCGGGACCAGATAGGACCGTACACCGGGGAGCTGTTTTTT,CASSPRDQIGPYTGELFF
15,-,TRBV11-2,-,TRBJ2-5,TGTGCCAGCAGCTTAGGAGTCAGGCCAACAGAGACCCAGTACTTC,CASSLGVRPTETQYF
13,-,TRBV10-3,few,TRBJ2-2,TGTGCCATCGGGACACCGAACACCGGGGAGCTGTTTTTT,CAIGTPNTGELFF
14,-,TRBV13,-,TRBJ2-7,TGTGCCAGCAGCTTGAGGGACCCCTCTTACGAGCAGTACTTC,CASSLRDPSYEQYF
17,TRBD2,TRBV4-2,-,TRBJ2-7,TGTGCCAGCAGCCTCTTAGCGGCGGGAGCTCACTCCTACGAGCAGTACTTC,CASSLLAAGAHSYEQYF
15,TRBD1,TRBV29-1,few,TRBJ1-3,TGCAGCGTTGAAGACGAACAGGGGGCTGGAAACACCATATATTTT,CSVEDEQGAGNTIYF
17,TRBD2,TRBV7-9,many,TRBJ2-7,TGTGCCAGCAGCTCAACGCTCCTGCGGGGGGGCATGAACGAGCAGTACTTC,CASSSTLLRGGMNEQYF
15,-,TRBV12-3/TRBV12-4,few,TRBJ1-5,TGTGCCAGCAGTTTTAGTAGTGTGGGGGGTCAGCCCCAGCATTTT,CASSFSSVGGQPQHF
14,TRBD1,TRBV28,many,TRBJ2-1,TGTGCCAGCAGCCCCGACAGGGGAGCAACTGAGCAGTTCTTC,CASSPDRGATEQFF